The clone carrying this T cell receptor (beta chain) was seen a handful of times. Losses at the gene ends were 4 bases for V and 4 bases for J; bases not matched to a gene: 9. The length of the CDR3 is 15 residues. Looked up from germline, CDR1 is MNHEY and CDR2 is SVGAGI. This specimen comes from a study of blood T cell repertoires in COVID-19. Whole-study context: Sites across the United States, Italy and Spain contributed samples from acute and convalescent COVID-19. The cDNA or gDNA used as material had been derived from T cells, B-cell-depleted T cells, or PBMCs.

Per the study methods: By means of reference gene primer amplification, nucleated cell counts were estimated. The protocol was immunoSEQ multiplex PCR, while the TCRdb copy is restricted to in-frame clones and leaves out a portion. Clone size and V and J calls were adopted from that table, with D and trimming inferred from the DNA. Among about 120,000 clones listed, 70% to 90% were seen once. This chain joins TRBV6-5 and TRBJ1-1; the match to TRBD1 covers 7 bases. Sequencing was carried out using peripheral blood. This clonotype was obtained from a man aged 55-75 years with acute or convalescent COVID-19. The CDR3 here is CASSFYRGLTTEAFF. The CDR3 DNA reads TGTGCCAGCAGTTTCTACAGGGGTCTGACCACTGAAGCTTTCTTT.